This T cell receptor (beta chain) was documented in a study of graft-versus-host responses after intestinal transplantation. Whole-study context: The whole recipient group had anti-thymocyte globulin induction followed by tacrolimus and steroids for two to three years.

V was pared by 5 bases and J by 3 bases, with 7 bases between. The CDR3 runs 11 residues. Germline V CDR1 and CDR2: SQVTM, ANQGSEA. Broader study findings: Elevated graft-versus-host to host-versus-graft clonal ratios in allografts were recorded for patients with graft-donor T cell macrochimerism. Association was observed between peak circulating GvH clone levels and early post-transplant HvG declines. GvH clonotypes were identified within recipient marrow, with a subset emerging first in ileum or blood.

Libraries were prepared by immunoSEQ multiplex PCR; TCRdb keeps only in-frame clonotypes and omits some of them. The sample has tens of thousands of clones, approximately 94% seen once. Notes on this clone: Its antigen is still unknown.

The genes are TRBV29-1 and TRBJ1-1; D remains unclear. The receptor's source is a human donor who was the organ donor for an intestinal transplant. The material sequenced was unstimulated CD4+ T cells sorted from spleen or lymph node cells, taken before transplant. For the CDR3, the DNA is TGCAGCGTTCGAAGGGACACTGAAGCTTTCTTT. Its protein product is CSVRRDTEAFF.